This section outlines one T cell receptor (beta chain) sequence together with its context. Which antigen it targets is not known. Base qualities are not recorded, but no much larger clone differs from it by a single base. Trimming costs V 3 bases and J 4 bases, and their ends lie 7 bases apart. Taken from cysteine to phenylalanine, the CDR3 has 13 residues. CDR3 DNA only is kept here, 39 bases in frame from base 1. The germline V gene (reference sequence) provides CDR1 LNHNV and CDR2 YYDKDF. This record comes from a study of shared clonotypes between healthy human individuals (TCRdb year 2020). In terms of the full investigation: A couple of women and a few men aged 18 to 49 years were included in the cohort. Leukapheresis yielded between about 0.85 and 9 billion PBMCs per donor. To estimate repertoire size and how much clonotype sharing occurs between individuals, the study deeply sequenced the blood TCR repertoires of several healthy adults. To increase sequencing depth and limit assay-specific biases, different laboratories used diverse techniques to prepare libraries and sequence TCR repertoires. For each donor, CD4 naive and CD4 memory were each run on three plates, CD8 naive on two plates, and CD8 memory on one plate. Broad study findings and their caveats: Estimated clonotype richness was generally larger for naive than for memory subsets. Incomplete sequencing was indicated by rarefaction of sorted-subset datasets, despite the large sequencing depth. Sampling was restricted to blood, and TCR repertoires in tissue are likely to differ from TCR repertoires in blood. Pairwise subsampling led to the expectation that sequencing depth would affect the degree of clonotype sharing among donors. The genetic and exposure-history diversity represented was limited by the small number of donors. Compared with non-shared clonotypes, clonotypes shared by all four sorted-subset donors had higher generation probabilities. About 5% of naive CD4, 3.5% of naive CD8, approximately 2.2% of memory CD4, and around 0.42% of memory CD8 clonotypes were shared across several donors.

Donors were healthy HIV-negative adults with no recently reported acute infections or vaccinations. Only Caucasian adults living in Nashville, Tennessee, USA were represented among the donors. CD4+ T cells were enriched by magnetic negative selection; naive cells were then positively selected on CD45RA, and the negative fraction formed the memory subset. After blood collection by leukapheresis, PBMCs were isolated using Ficoll-Histopaque density gradient centrifugation and then cryopreserved in the vapor phase of liquid nitrogen. Purity and quantity of every magnetically sorted T cell population were checked by analytical flow cytometry. Each sorted fraction had its genomic DNA isolated and then quantified by UV absorbance on a Nanodrop 2000c. Using the deep immunoSEQ assay, TCR CDR3 regions were amplified from genomic DNA by multiplex PCR. Extracted genomic DNA from each cell subset was spread evenly across all wells of several immunoSEQ 96-well plates, with each plate serving as a replicate. For sorted subsets, each replicate PCR was loaded with 200 ng genomic DNA, equivalent to 25,000 to 35,000 T cell genomes. Purified libraries were measured with a Qubit 3.0 fluorometer, size-checked on a Bioanalyzer 2100, and measured again with the KAPA Library Quantification kit. Each immunoSEQ 96-well plate was sequenced on its own single-read 150-cycle Illumina NextSeq 550 flow cell. The authors' pipeline ran thus. The immunoSEQ output contained only junctional sequences without quality scores, so filtering could not match that applied to full-length reads. To assign V/J genes and CDR3, sequences were annotated using PyIR, a Python wrapper for IgBLAST v1.9, with IMGT germline references. Reads were removed for weak V/J assignments (E-value above 1e-6), missing CDR3, stop codons, out-of-frame junctions, or ambiguous translated residues. V3J clonotypes were defined by identical inferred V gene, J gene, and CDR3 amino acid sequence. The percentage overlap between two repertoires was calculated by dividing the number of shared unique clonotypes by the size of the smaller repertoire. RTK rarefaction, the Chao1 estimator, and Recon v2.1 estimates of unobserved clonotypes were used to assess repertoire richness. OLGA was used to compute generation probabilities for all TCRbeta clonotypes that the gDNA method yielded from a few donors. This is the immuneACCESS table as TCRdb keeps it, with only in-frame sequences that have V and J called. A part of the clones is gone; compared with another copy, unresolved V genes explain less than half, and the rest is unexplained. V and J calls and clone size come straight from that table; D and trimming were deduced from the DNA. The sample table records approximately 1.5 million clones; approximately 98% of these occur just once. The ten most abundant clones make up roughly 0.45% of the sample.

Input material: naive CD4+ T cells sorted from blood. According to the study, the label for this sample's cell subset or site signals: CD45RA+ positively selected. The clonotype was recovered from a man in his thirties or forties in good health. This receptor chain uses TRBV15 and TRBJ2-1, and the D gene may be TRBD1, 5 bases matching. The nucleotide sequence reads as follows: TGTGCCACCAGCAGGGGGCCGTACAATGAGCAGTTCTTC. Protein translation: CATSRGPYNEQFF.